The TCR beta chain described here comes from a study of long-term antiretroviral therapy in people with HIV. A v3.0 immunoSEQ assay was performed at survey level. The repertoire was sequenced with immunoSEQ multiplex PCR; TCRdb's copy has only in-frame clones and lacks some. The data contain fewer than 35,000 clones, about 85% of them singletons. Each donor provided at least one pre-ART PBMC sample and at least two post-ART PBMC samples. As regards this clone: Its matching antigen is unknown.

The CDR3 is 12 residues long. Trimming removed 1 base from V and 6 bases from J, with 4 bases in between. CDR1 is MNHNS and CDR2 is SASEGT in the germline V gene. Study findings and constraints: Clones showing expansion before ART dominated the repertoire at all time points. Controls showed broader CDR3 length ranges than did the HIV repertoires.

The chain recombines TRBV6-1 with TRBJ1-5; no clear D gene. This receptor was obtained from a middle-aged man with HIV. This specimen was unsorted PBMCs, taken 3 years after starting antiretroviral therapy. The CDR3 region is CASSEGSQPQHF. The CDR3 DNA is TGTGCCAGCAGTGAAGGGAGTCAGCCCCAGCATTTT.